Below, 10 T cell receptor beta chains from the same sample are listed, as sequenced in a study of blood T cell repertoires in COVID-19 (dated by TCRdb to the early 2020s). Libraries were made using the immunoSEQ multiplex PCR assay. This is the immuneACCESS table as TCRdb keeps it, with only in-frame sequences that have V and J called. A part of the clones is gone; compared with another copy, unresolved V genes explain less than half, and the rest is unexplained. The sample profile shows some 97,000 clones; approximately 80% of them were found once. Roughly 13% of the sample is in the top ten clones. Sequenced input: peripheral blood. These receptors were taken from a man aged 45 to 65 with active or convalescent COVID-19.

In its sample, this clone was seen a few times. The rearrangement joins TRBV27 to TRBJ2-7, with 8 bases identical to TRBD2. The V gene's germline CDR1 is MNHEY and CDR2 SMNVEV (reference sequence). This CDR3 region has 15 residues. V lost 0 bases to trimming and J lost 5 bases; unmatched junction nucleotides: 6. The CDR3 nucleotides read TGTGCCAGCAGTTTATCGAGCGGGAGAGGGCACGAGCAGTACTTC. Translating it yields CASSLSSGRGHEQYF.

The J gene is TRBJ1-5, the V gene TRBV6-5, with D maybe TRBD1 (5 bases). Trimming removed 4 bases at V and 2 bases at J, with 9 bases between. The length of the CDR3 is 14 residues. Germline-derived CDR1 and CDR2 are MNHEY and SVGAGI. DNA of the CDR3: TGTGCCAGCAGTTTAGGAGGGGGCAATCAGCCCCAGCATTTT. Translation: CASSLGGGNQPQHF.

The chain links TRBV30 to TRBJ1-2; D remains ambiguous. Germline V gene data show CDR1 as GTSNPN and CDR2 as SVGIG (reference sequence). Trimming left V 8 bases short and J 5 bases short, with 9 bases between. The CDR3 loop spans 10 amino acids. The CDR3 loop is CAARVYGYTF. The CDR3 DNA follows: TGTGCCGCTAGAGTATATGGCTACACCTTC.

The J gene is TRBJ2-2, the V gene TRBV11-3; 8 bases match TRBD2. The CDR3 covers 19 residues. From germline, CDR1 is SGHNT and CDR2 YENEEA. J gave up 1 base and V 5 bases, and 15 bases lay outside the gene matches. CDR3 sequence: CASSKTGLVPNLNTGELFF. CDR3 nucleotides: TGTGCCAGCAGCAAGACGGGACTAGTCCCCAACTTGAACACCGGGGAGCTGTTTTTT. The whole variable domain, remainder taken from reference TRBV11-3 and TRBJ2-2, is EAGVVQSPRYKIIEKKQPVAFWCNPISGHNTLYWYLQNLGQGPELLIRYENEEAVDDSQLPKDRFSAERLKGVDSTLKIQPAELGDSAVYLCASSKTGLVPNLNTGELFFGEGSRLTVL.

This clone was found once. The chain has TRBV29-1 and TRBJ2-7; maybe TRBD1 (5 bases). Trimming stripped 7 bases from V and 5 bases from J, with 18 bases between. Germline V gene lookup returns CDR1 SQVTM and CDR2 ANQGSEA. This CDR3 contains 13 residues. CDR3 protein: CSASGLFIDEQYF. CDR3 DNA: TGCAGCGCATCAGGGCTGTTTATCGACGAGCAGTACTTC.

This CDR3 reads CASSLVVDTEAFF. The CDR3 coding sequence is TGCGCCAGCAGCTTGGTTGTCGACACTGAAGCTTTCTTT. The chain links TRBV5-1 to TRBJ1-1; D is unclear. Germline V CDR1 and CDR2: SGHRS, YFSETQ. The CDR3 has 13 residues. V was shortened by 0 bases and J by 3 bases, with 6 bases between the two germline ends. The full variable domain, completed using reference TRBV5-1 and TRBJ1-1, is KAGVTQTPRYLIKTRGQQVTLSCSPISGHRSVSWYQQTPGQGLQFLFEYFSETQRNKGNFPGRFSGRQFSNSRSEMNVSTLELGDSALYLCASSLVVDTEAFFGQGTRLTVV.

The chain combines TRBV18 with TRBJ1-5; 8 positions agree with TRBD1. The J segment lost 7 bases and the V segment lost 2 bases, leaving 7 bases of the junction unmatched. Germline V lookup: CDR1 KGHSH, CDR2 LQKENI. CDR3 size: 15 residues. The CDR3 region has the DNA TGTGCCAGCTCACCAGCTGGACAGGGAGGGCAGCCCCAGCATTTT. This sequence encodes CASSPAGQGGQPQHF.

The chain links TRBV11-3 to TRBJ2-7; 7 bases agree with TRBD1. Germline lookup yields CDR1 SGHNT and CDR2 YENEEA. Trimming removed 4 bases from V and 1 base from J; junction bases left unmatched: 7. CDR3 length equals 15 residues. CDR3 amino acids: CASSSWDRRSYEQYF. CDR3 sequence (DNA): TGTGCCAGCAGCTCGTGGGACAGACGATCCTACGAGCAGTACTTC.

In this sample, this clone turned up once. The V call is TRBV11-3, the J call TRBJ2-7, with TRBD2 matching over 10 bases. The CDR3 runs 15 residues. CDR1 is SGHNT and CDR2 is YENEEA in the germline V gene. After removal of 1 base from V and 6 bases from J, the junction contained 6 bases not matched to a gene. CDR3 DNA sequence: TGTGCCAGCAGCTTAGGGACTAGCGGCCACGTCGAGCAGTACTTC. It translates to CASSLGTSGHVEQYF.

CDR3 amino acids: CASSLEGQGLEYF. The CDR3 nucleotides are TGTGCCAGCAGCTTAGAGGGACAGGGGTTAGAGTACTTC. V is TRBV11-2 and J is TRBJ2-7; TRBD1 agrees at 10 bases. The CDR3 loop spans 13 amino acids. Looked up from germline, CDR1 is SGHAT and CDR2 is FQNNGV. V lost 0 bases, J lost 11 bases, and 4 bases stayed unmatched.